The 14 T cell receptor beta chains below all came from one sample that was sequenced in a study of T cell repertoires in cytomegalovirus infection. One entry per CDR3 protein results from TCRdb running MiXCR on the reads. The table lists approximately 500,000 distinct CDR3 sequences, 16% of them singletons. The source material was CD8+ T cells from PBMCs. The source of these receptors is a human donor in good health (CMV status not recorded). Some clones in this sample may be carry-over from other donors' samples.

This clonotype was seen a few times. The rearrangement uses TRBV28 and TRBJ2-5; tentatively, D is TRBD2 (6 bases). V was trimmed by 1 base and J by 2 bases, leaving 8 bases between them. Germline V gene data show CDR1 as MDHEN and CDR2 as SYDVKM. The CDR3 has 14 residues. CDR3 in DNA: TGTGCCAGCAGTTTATCTAGCGATCAAGAGACCCAGTACTTC. This encodes CASSLSSDQETQYF.

V and J are TRBV9 and TRBJ2-6; the match to TRBD2 covers 14 bases. Germline values: CDR1 SGDLS, CDR2 YYNGEE. Trimming cost V 3 bases and J 4 bases; bases outside gene matches: 3. The CDR3 covers 17 residues. The CDR3 is CASSGLAGGFGANVLTF. In DNA form, the CDR3 reads TGTGCCAGCAGCGGACTAGCGGGGGGGTTCGGGGCCAACGTCCTGACTTTC. Full variable domain (outside the CDR3, taken from reference TRBV9 and TRBJ2-6): DSGVTQTPKHLITATGQRVTLRCSPRSGDLSVYWYQQSLDQGLQFLIQYYNGEERAKGNILERFSAQQFPDLHSELNLSSLELGDSALYFCASSGLAGGFGANVLTFGAGSRLTVL.

V usage is TRBV6-8 and J usage is TRBJ1-1; 7 nucleotides line up with TRBD1. Trimming at V came to 7 bases and at J to 4 bases, leaving 9 bases not matched to a gene. CDR1 and CDR2 from the germline V gene are MNHGY and SAAAGT. The CDR3 has 14 amino acids. DNA of the CDR3: TGTGCCAGCATCCAGGGAGGGGGCCTCACTGAAGCTTTCTTT. Amino acid sequence: CASIQGGGLTEAFF.

The chain carries TRBV9 and TRBJ1-1, with a possible D match to TRBD1 (6 bases). The germline gives CDR1 SGDLS, CDR2 YYNGEE. Between the trimmed V and J ends, which lost 4 bases and 1 base, there was a span of 14 bases. The CDR3 totals 15 residues. CDR3 sequence: CASSPRGRANTEAFF. As DNA, the CDR3 is TGTGCCAGCAGCCCTAGGGGGAGGGCGAACACTGAAGCTTTCTTT.

This clonotype appeared many times. The chain's CDR3 is CSAGDGRPTDTQYF. As DNA, the CDR3 is TGCAGTGCTGGGGATGGCAGGCCCACAGATACGCAGTATTTT. The gene calls are TRBV20-1 and TRBJ2-3; unclear D gene. The CDR3 runs to 14 residues. Germline V lookup: CDR1 DFQATT, CDR2 SNEGSKA (reference sequence). Trimming shortened V by 5 bases and J by 2 bases, and 14 bases separated the two germline ends.

This clonotype was found many times. CDR3 nucleotide sequence: TGTGCCAGCAGCAGACCGGGACAGGCTTATGGCTACACCTTC. It is translated as CASSRPGQAYGYTF. J is TRBJ1-2 and V is TRBV7-8, with 8 bases fitting TRBD1. The trim removed 5 bases at V and 5 bases at J, leaving 7 bases unmatched. The CDR3 consists of 14 residues. Per the germline V gene, CDR1 is SGHVS and CDR2 is FQNEAQ.

This clonotype was counted at least ten times. The rearrangement uses TRBV4-1 and TRBJ1-1; D unclear. Trimming took off 0 bases at V and 0 bases at J, with 8 bases between the two ends. The CDR3 loop spans 15 amino acids. Germline V lookup: CDR1 MGHRA, CDR2 YSYEKL. The CDR3 sequence is CASSQDRNMNTEAFF. In DNA form, the CDR3 reads TGCGCCAGCAGCCAAGATAGGAACATGAACACTGAAGCTTTCTTT.

This chain uses TRBV27 with TRBJ2-7; D remains ambiguous. Germline V gene lookup returns CDR1 MNHEY and CDR2 SMNVEV (reference sequence). This CDR3 comprises 12 residues. V lost 8 bases and J lost 0, with 8 bases in between. The CDR3 reads CASGRNSYEQYF. CDR3 in DNA: TGTGCCAGCGGCCGGAACTCCTACGAGCAGTACTTC.

A note on this clonotype: The CDR3 ends on some other residue instead of the conserved phenylalanine or tryptophan, so this is likely a read error. This chain links TRBV11-1 with TRBJ2-7; 14 bases are a match to TRBD2. The trim removed 5 bases at V and 3 bases at J, leaving 3 bases unmatched. CDR1 SGHAT and CDR2 FQDESV come from the germline V gene (reference sequence). This CDR3 has 15 residues. The DNA of the CDR3 is TGTGCCAGCAGCCCGGGGACTAGCGGGAGCTACGAGCAGTACTTA. Translation gives CASSPGTSGSYEQYL.

The chain joins TRBV6-5 to TRBJ1-2, with 7 positions matching TRBD1. Trimming took 2 bases from V and 8 from J; bases not matched to a gene: 2. Germline V gene data show CDR1 as MNHEY and CDR2 as SVGAGI. The CDR3 length is 12 residues. The CDR3 reads CASSYRGQGYTF. In DNA, the CDR3 is TGTGCCAGCAGTTACAGGGGGCAAGGCTACACCTTC.

The chain combines TRBV19 with TRBJ2-7; D is tentatively TRBD1 or TRBD2 (5 bases each). Trimming left V 5 bases short and J 4 bases short, with 15 bases between. The CDR3 totals 14 residues. Germline lookup yields CDR1 LNHDA and CDR2 SQIVND (reference sequence). CDR3 sequence (DNA): TGTGCCAGTAGTCCCGGGACGGTTAAGTACGAGCAGTACTTC. Its protein is CASSPGTVKYEQYF. Supplemented by reference TRBV19 and TRBJ2-7, the full variable domain reads DGGITQSPKYLFRKEGQNVTLSCEQNLNHDAMYWYRQDPGQGLRLIYYSQIVNDFQKGDIAEGYSVSREKKESFPLTVTSAQKNPTAFYLCASSPGTVKYEQYFGPGTRLTVT.

The sample holds a few counts of this clonotype. The genes are TRBV4-1 and TRBJ2-1; D call uncertain. Per the germline V gene, CDR1 is MGHRA and CDR2 is YSYEKL. V was pared by 0 bases and J by 3 bases, with 9 bases between. This CDR3 is 15 amino acids long. The CDR3: CASSQDAQIYNEQFF. The CDR3 bases are TGCGCCAGCAGCCAAGATGCACAGATCTACAATGAGCAGTTCTTC.

The genes are TRBV7-9 and TRBJ1-1, with TRBD1 identical over 8 bases. Germline loops: CDR1 SEHNR, CDR2 FQNEAQ (reference sequence). The CDR3 contains 16 residues. The trim removed 4 bases at V and 8 bases at J, leaving 15 bases unmatched. Here the CDR3 reads CASSSAGTGALLEAFF. CDR3 in DNA: TGTGCCAGCAGCTCTGCGGGGACAGGCGCCCTCTTGGAAGCTTTCTTT. Full variable domain (outside the CDR3, taken from reference TRBV7-9 and TRBJ1-1): DTGVSQNPRHKITKRGQNVTFRCDPISEHNRLYWYRQTLGQGPEFLTYFQNEAQLEKSRLLSDRFSAERPKGSFSTLEIQRTEQGDSAMYLCASSSAGTGALLEAFFGQGTRLTVV.

This clonotype has just a few counts. CDR3 nucleotides: TGTGCCAGCAGCGACGGAACCCGTACCGGGGAGCTGTTTTTT. It codes for CASSDGTRTGELFF. This chain joins TRBV7-3 and TRBJ2-2; no firm D call. There are 14 residues in the CDR3. V shed 5 bases and J shed 5 bases, with 12 bases lying between them. Looked up from germline, CDR1 is SGHTA and CDR2 is FQGTGA.